Below, 12 T cell receptor beta chains from the same sample are listed, as sequenced in a study of blood T cell repertoires in COVID-19. Sequencing used immunoSEQ multiplex PCR; TCRdb keeps in-frame clones, though not all of them. The sample holds a few hundred thousand clones; roughly 87% are singletons and the top ten take 2% to 3%. Source material: peripheral blood. Source of these receptors: a man aged 18 to 30 with active or convalescent COVID-19.

This clone was recorded only once. The rearrangement joins TRBV4-2 to TRBJ2-4; TRBD1 is a possible D gene (5 bases). From germline, CDR1 is LGHNA and CDR2 YNFKEQ. The V and J ends lost 3 bases and 5 bases respectively, with 8 bases between them. The CDR3 consists of 13 residues. CDR3 region: CASSHATENIQYF. The CDR3 bases are TGTGCCAGCAGCCACGCGACAGAAAACATTCAGTACTTC.

The gene calls are TRBV6-5 and TRBJ2-7; the match to TRBD2 covers 8 bases. CDR1 MNHEY and CDR2 SVGAGI come from the germline V gene. The V gene end was trimmed by 5 bases and the J gene end by 0 bases; junction bases not matched to a gene: 6. This CDR3 comprises 15 residues. The CDR3, as DNA: TGTGCCAGCAGTAAAATAGCGGGGAGCTCCTACGAGCAGTACTTC. Its protein is CASSKIAGSSYEQYF.

This clone was seen a single time. The chain recombines TRBV7-2 with TRBJ2-1, with TRBD2 matching 10 bases. This CDR3 spans 18 amino acids. Germline V gives CDR1 SGHTA, CDR2 FQGNSA. Trimming cost V 2 bases and J 7 bases; bases outside gene matches: 14. In nucleotides, the CDR3 is TGTGCCAGCAGCTTACTATGGGGAGCGGGGGGGGCGCGGAATGAGCAGTTCTTC. Translated: CASSLLWGAGGARNEQFF. Full variable domain (rest looked up from reference TRBV7-2 and TRBJ2-1): GAGVSQSPSNKVTEKGKDVELRCDPISGHTALYWYRQSLGQGLEFLIYFQGNSAPDKSGLPSDRFSAERTGGSVSTLTIQRTQQEDSAVYLCASSLLWGAGGARNEQFFGPGTRLTVL.

This chain links TRBV27 with TRBJ1-6, with D perhaps matching TRBD1 (6 bases). Germline V gene sequence: CDR1 MNHEY, CDR2 SMNVEV (reference sequence). V was pared by 6 bases and J by 7 bases, with 16 bases between. This CDR3 region has 15 residues. CDR3 residues: CASSPIQGQNSPLHF. CDR3 nucleotide sequence: TGTGCCAGCAGCCCGATACAGGGTCAAAATTCACCCCTCCACTTT.

This chain joins TRBV7-9 and TRBJ2-7; 12 nucleotides agree with TRBD2. Germline V gene lookup returns CDR1 SEHNR and CDR2 FQNEAQ (reference sequence). The CDR3 extends over 15 amino acids. V shed 4 bases, J shed 4 bases, and the junction held 5 bases outside the gene matches. DNA for the CDR3: TGTGCCAGCAGCTCTAGCGGGAGGGCCATATACGAGCAGTACTTC. The encoded protein is CASSSSGRAIYEQYF.

The gene calls are TRBV5-5 and TRBJ1-5; 9 positions match TRBD1. Germline trimming cut 5 bases from V and 7 bases from J; bases unmatched to any gene: 7. Germline CDR1 SGHKS, CDR2 YYEKEE (reference sequence). The CDR3 extends over 14 amino acids. The CDR3 DNA sequence: TGTGCCAGCAGGTTTACAGGGGGCAGACAGCCCCAGCATTTT. Residues: CASRFTGGRQPQHF.

The CDR3 loop is CASSRGLAGFYEQYF. The CDR3 DNA reads TGTGCCAGTAGCCGAGGACTAGCGGGATTCTACGAGCAGTACTTC. The V and J genes are TRBV19 and TRBJ2-7, with 12 bases aligning to TRBD2. CDR1 is LNHDA and CDR2 is SQIVND in the germline V gene (reference sequence). The junction had 6 bases not matched to a gene; V was cut back by 6 bases and J by 3 bases. The CDR3 loop spans 15 amino acids.

This rearrangement joins TRBV5-1 to TRBJ2-3; possibly TRBD2 for D (5 bases). The CDR3 extends over 14 amino acids. V was cut by 3 bases and J by 6 bases, with 14 bases left in between. CDR1 SGHRS and CDR2 YFSETQ come from the germline V gene. CDR3 sequence reads: CASSYGVGLDTQYF. The CDR3 DNA is TGCGCCAGCAGCTACGGGGTAGGATTGGATACGCAGTATTTT.

Only one count was recorded for this clone. V gene TRBV7-3 combines with J gene TRBJ1-1; the D gene is possibly TRBD1 (5 bases). V was cut by 4 bases and J by 0 bases, with 15 bases left in between. CDR3 size: 16 residues. Looked up from germline, CDR1 is SGHTA and CDR2 is FQGTGA. The DNA of the CDR3 is TGTGCCAGCAGCTCTGACCCCCGGGGGGTGAACACTGAAGCTTTCTTT. This translates into CASSSDPRGVNTEAFF. Using reference TRBV7-3 and TRBJ1-1 for the parts outside the CDR3, the full variable domain is GAGVSQTPSNKVTEKGKYVELRCDPISGHTALYWYRQSLGQGPEFLIYFQGTGAADDSGLPNDRFFAVRPEGSVSTLKIQRTERGDSAVYLCASSSDPRGVNTEAFFGQGTRLTVV.

The rearrangement links TRBV6-5 to TRBJ1-1, with TRBD1 identical over 8 bases. This CDR3 comprises 14 residues. CDR1 MNHEY and CDR2 SVGAGI come from the germline V gene. With 6 bases clipped from V and 3 bases from J, the junction kept 6 bases outside the gene matches. For the CDR3, the DNA is TGTGCCAGCAGCAGGACAGGGAAAGACACTGAAGCTTTCTTT. Translated: CASSRTGKDTEAFF.

V is TRBV29-1 and J is TRBJ2-7; D is uncertain. Germline V gene data show CDR1 as SQVTM and CDR2 as ANQGSEA. CDR3 size: 13 residues. V was pared by 0 bases and J by 0 bases, with 6 bases between. In nucleotides, the CDR3 is TGCAGCGTTGAAGAAGACAACTCCTACGAGCAGTACTTC. Translated, it gives CSVEEDNSYEQYF.

This clone was seen at least ten times. The chain combines TRBV4-2 with TRBJ2-3; 13 bases agree with TRBD2. Germline assignment: CDR1 LGHNA and CDR2 YNFKEQ. The junction had 3 bases not matched to a gene; V was cut back by 2 bases and J by 4 bases. The CDR3 contains 16 residues. CDR3 amino acids: CASSQKGTSGADTQYF. In nucleotides, the CDR3 is TGTGCCAGCAGCCAAAAAGGGACTAGCGGGGCAGATACGCAGTATTTT.